One sample yielded the 3 T cell receptor beta chains listed below, sequenced in a study of beta chain features in type 1 diabetes. As every portion of the isolated RNA was reverse transcribed, the sequencing read expressed TCRB transcripts. Generated by immunoSEQ multiplex PCR, the TCRdb table keeps only in-frame clones and is missing some. The repertoire has about 390,000 clones, around 10% of them found once; the top ten carry over 0.45%. Findings and limits, study-wide: TCRB CDR3s from Type 1 diabetes patients were moderately but significantly shorter in all four CD4+ subsets.

The antigens for these receptors are not known. The sample was central memory CD4+ T cells from blood. The origin of the receptors is a man aged 25-45 years with type 1 diabetes.

The chain is built from TRBV4-3 and TRBJ2-1; 10 positions match TRBD2. With V trimmed by 1 base and J by 2 bases, 5 bases remained unmatched. Germline V gene sequence: CDR1 LGHNA, CDR2 YSLEER. The length of the CDR3 is 17 residues. In DNA form, the CDR3 reads TGCGCCAGCAGCCAAGGAAGCAGCGGGAGGGCCTACAATGAGCAGTTCTTC. Translation: CASSQGSSGRAYNEQFF.

This rearrangement joins TRBV5-4 to TRBJ2-7, with 8 positions matching TRBD1. The germline V gene has CDR1 SGHNT and CDR2 YYREEE (reference sequence). The CDR3 is 14 amino acids. V was pared by 3 bases and J by 2 bases, with 4 bases of the junction left unmatched. CDR3 DNA: TGTGCCAGCAGCTCGGGACAGGTGACCTACGAGCAGTACTTC. Its translation: CASSSGQVTYEQYF.

This rearrangement joins TRBV7-3 to TRBJ2-5; 10 bases are shared with TRBD2. Trimming removed 5 bases from V and 0 bases from J; junction bases left unmatched: 3. CDR1 is SGHTA and CDR2 is FQGTGA in the germline V gene. This CDR3 has 15 amino acids. DNA of the CDR3: TGTGCCAGCAGCACAGGACTAGCGGACCAAGAGACCCAGTACTTC. Encoded protein: CASSTGLADQETQYF.